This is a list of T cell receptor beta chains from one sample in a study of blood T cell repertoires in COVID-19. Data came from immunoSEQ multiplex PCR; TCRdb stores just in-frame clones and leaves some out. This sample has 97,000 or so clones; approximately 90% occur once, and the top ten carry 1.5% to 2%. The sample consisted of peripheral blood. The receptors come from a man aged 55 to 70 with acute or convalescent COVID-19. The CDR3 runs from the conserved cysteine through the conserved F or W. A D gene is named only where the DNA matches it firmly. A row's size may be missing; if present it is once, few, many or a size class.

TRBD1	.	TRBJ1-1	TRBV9	CASSVQTGVPNTEAFF	TGTGCCAGCAGCGTACAGACAGGGGTACCGAACACTGAAGCTTTCTTT
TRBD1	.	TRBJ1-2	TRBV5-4	CASSSPLDRGDGYTF	TGTGCCAGCAGCTCACCCTTAGACAGGGGGGATGGCTACACCTTC
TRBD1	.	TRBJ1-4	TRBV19	CASTAGTGQMGEKLFF	TGTGCCAGTACCGCCGGTACGGGACAGATGGGTGAAAAACTGTTTTTT
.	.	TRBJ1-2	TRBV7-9	CASSLQGGRTNYGYTF	TGTGCCAGCAGCTTACAGGGAGGGAGAACTAACTATGGCTACACCTTC
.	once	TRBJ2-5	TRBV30	CAWSPAGRETQYF	TGTGCCTGGAGTCCGGCGGGGAGAGAGACCCAGTACTTC
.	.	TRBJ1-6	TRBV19	CASSNREASPLHF	TGTGCCAGTAGTAACAGGGAAGCTTCACCCCTCCACTTT
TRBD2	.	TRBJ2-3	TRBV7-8	CASSPLLAGGPTDTQYF	TGTGCCAGCAGCCCGCTACTAGCGGGGGGACCCACAGATACGCAGTATTTT
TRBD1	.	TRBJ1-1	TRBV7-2	CASSQGQGYGATFF	TGTGCCAGCAGCCAGGGACAGGGGTATGGCGCGACTTTCTTT
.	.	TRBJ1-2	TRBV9	CASSVDRNYGYTF	TGTGCCAGCAGCGTAGACCGGAACTATGGCTACACCTTC
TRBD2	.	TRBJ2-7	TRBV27	CASGRGDYEQYF	TGTGCCAGCGGGCGGGGGGACTACGAGCAGTACTTC
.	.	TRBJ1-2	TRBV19	CASRWTDAANYGYTF	TGTGCCAGCCGGTGGACAGACGCAGCTAACTATGGCTACACCTTC
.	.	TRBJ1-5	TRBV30	CAWSALDSLANQPQHF	TGTGCCTGGAGCGCCCTAGACAGTTTGGCCAATCAGCCCCAGCATTTT
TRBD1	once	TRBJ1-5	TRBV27	CASSSDRGVLDQPQHF	TGTGCCAGCAGCTCGGACAGGGGGGTGTTAGATCAGCCCCAGCATTTT